Sequencing of this T cell receptor (beta chain) was carried out in a study of shared clonotypes between healthy human individuals. Study-wide points: When naive CD4 clonotypes were compared across a few donors, about 4.9% were shared.

As to this clone: Antigen: not known.

Only in-frame clones appear in the TCRdb table, and some are missing; sequencing was by immunoSEQ multiplex PCR. The table has about 2.1 million clones, 80% to 95% seen once. Naive CD8 populations comprised CD45RO-negative cells positively selected for CCR7, excluding terminally differentiated effector memory CD45RA+ cells. Germline CDR1 and CDR2: MNHEY and SVGAGI. J gave up 4 bases and V 2 bases, and 8 bases lay outside the gene matches. The CDR3 consists of 15 residues. The material sequenced was naive CD8+ T cells from PBMCs. The sequence was obtained from a man between 18 and 29 years old in good health. Some clones in this sample may be carry-over from other donors' samples. The gene calls are TRBV6-5 and TRBJ2-7; 7 nucleotides line up with TRBD2. CDR3 amino acids: CASSYGLAVQYEQYF. The CDR3 DNA sequence: TGTGCCAGCAGTTACGGTCTAGCGGTGCAGTACGAGCAGTACTTC.